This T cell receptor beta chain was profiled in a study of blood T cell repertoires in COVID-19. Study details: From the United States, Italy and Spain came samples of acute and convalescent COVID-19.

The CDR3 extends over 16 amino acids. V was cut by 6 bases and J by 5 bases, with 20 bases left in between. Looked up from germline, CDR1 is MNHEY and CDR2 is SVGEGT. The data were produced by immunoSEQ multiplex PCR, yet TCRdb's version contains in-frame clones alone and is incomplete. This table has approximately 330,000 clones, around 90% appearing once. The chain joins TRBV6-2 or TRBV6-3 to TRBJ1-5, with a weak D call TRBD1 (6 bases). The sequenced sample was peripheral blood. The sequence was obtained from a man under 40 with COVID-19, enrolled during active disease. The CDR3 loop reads CASSSIQGPPYQPQHF. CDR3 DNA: TGTGCCAGCAGCTCAATCCAGGGGCCTCCCTATCAGCCCCAGCATTTT.